This T cell receptor beta chain was sequenced for a study of cytomegalovirus exposure and HLA in healthy donors. Study results and caveats: A highly shared variant cluster was judged a likely technical artifact.

This PCR relied on a set of 60 Vbeta primers and 13 Jbeta primers. The data were produced by immunoSEQ multiplex PCR, yet TCRdb's version contains in-frame clones alone and is incomplete. The table has over 100,000 clones, 70% to 85% seen once. Concerning this clone itself: Its cognate antigen is unknown.

Germline V gene sequence: CDR1 SGHAT, CDR2 FQNNGV. With V trimmed by 5 bases and J by 6 bases, 7 bases remained unmatched. The CDR3 extends over 14 amino acids. The V call is TRBV11-2, the J call TRBJ1-5; 7 nucleotides agree with TRBD1. The sequencing sample was made of PBMCs. This receptor was obtained from a female donor in good health and CMV-seronegative. The CDR3 spells CASSQTGVVQPQHF. DNA for the CDR3: TGTGCCAGCAGCCAAACAGGGGTAGTTCAGCCCCAGCATTTT.